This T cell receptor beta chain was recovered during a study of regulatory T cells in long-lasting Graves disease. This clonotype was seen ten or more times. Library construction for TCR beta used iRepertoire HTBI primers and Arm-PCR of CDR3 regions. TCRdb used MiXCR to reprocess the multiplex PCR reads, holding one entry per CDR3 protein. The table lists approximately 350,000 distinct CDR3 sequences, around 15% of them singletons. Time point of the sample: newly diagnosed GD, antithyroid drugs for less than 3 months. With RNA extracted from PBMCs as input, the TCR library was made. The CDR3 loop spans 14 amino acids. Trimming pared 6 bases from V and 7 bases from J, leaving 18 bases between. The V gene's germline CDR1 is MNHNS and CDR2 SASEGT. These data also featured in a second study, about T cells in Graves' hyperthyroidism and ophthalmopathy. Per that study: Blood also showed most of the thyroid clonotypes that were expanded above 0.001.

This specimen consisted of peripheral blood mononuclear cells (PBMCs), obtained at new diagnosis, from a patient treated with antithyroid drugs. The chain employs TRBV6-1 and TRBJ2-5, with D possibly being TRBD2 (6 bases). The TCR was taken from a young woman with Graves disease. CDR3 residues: CASRNWRGGVTQYF. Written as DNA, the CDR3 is TGTGCCAGCAGGAACTGGCGGGGTGGGGTGACCCAGTACTTC.